These T cell receptor beta chains were read from a single sample in a study of blood T cell repertoires in COVID-19. The method was immunoSEQ multiplex PCR; TCRdb's version includes in-frame clones alone and lacks a portion of them. The repertoire holds 90,000 to 120,000 clones, around 80% seen once, with around 20% in the top ten. Sequenced material: peripheral blood. These receptors came from a man between 65 and 79 years old with active or convalescent COVID-19. CDR3s include the opening cysteine and the closing phenylalanine or tryptophan. The D gene is left open where the match is weak. Some rows have no size entry. The others give once, few or many, or a class for an expanded clone.

TRBJ1-6	13	few	NA	TRBV5-1	CASSQDTNSPLHF	TGCGCCAGCAGCCAGGACACTAATTCACCCCTCCACTTT
TRBJ1-2	14	once	TRBD1	TRBV6-6	CASSYSDRESGYTF	TGTGCCAGCAGTTACTCGGACAGGGAATCTGGCTACACCTTC
TRBJ2-7	14	once	TRBD1	TRBV13	CASSRRTGGYEQYF	TGTGCCAGCAGCCGCCGGACAGGGGGCTACGAGCAGTACTTC
TRBJ1-2	13	NA	NA	TRBV12-5	CASAKSGAYGYTF	TGTGCTAGTGCTAAGAGCGGGGCCTATGGCTACACCTTC
TRBJ1-6	15	NA	NA	TRBV7-3	CASSLRRGYNSPLHF	TGTGCCAGCAGCTTAAGACGGGGTTATAATTCACCCCTCCACTTT
TRBJ1-2	14	once	NA	TRBV5-1	CASRDTGRNYGYTF	TGCGCCAGCCGAGACACAGGCAGGAACTATGGCTACACCTTC
TRBJ1-2	15	NA	TRBD1	TRBV6-1	CASSDRRQGWYGYTF	TGTGCCAGCAGTGACCGACGACAGGGTTGGTATGGCTACACCTTC
TRBJ1-5	14	NA	TRBD1	TRBV7-8	CASSLADRDQPQHF	TGTGCCAGCAGCTTAGCTGACAGGGATCAGCCCCAGCATTTT
TRBJ2-1	15	NA	NA	TRBV10-2	CASMPNREVNNEQFF	TGCGCCAGCATGCCCAACAGGGAAGTGAACAATGAGCAGTTCTTC
TRBJ2-1	11	few	NA	TRBV7-9	CASSNDNEQFF	TGTGCCAGCAGTAATGACAATGAGCAGTTCTTC
TRBJ2-7	13	NA	TRBD2	TRBV10-1	CASSRGGNGEQYF	TGCGCCAGCAGCCGGGGAGGGAACGGCGAGCAGTACTTC
TRBJ2-1	12	NA	NA	TRBV18	CASSPGLHEQFF	TGTGCCAGCTCACCAGGACTCCATGAGCAGTTCTTC
TRBJ1-3	16	NA	TRBD1	TRBV3-1/TRBV3-2	CASSPLTGGPGNTIYF	TGTGCCAGCAGCCCCCTGACAGGGGGCCCTGGAAACACCATATATTTT
TRBJ1-1	14	NA	TRBD1	TRBV5-1	CASSYTGVGTEAFF	TGCGCCAGCAGCTACACAGGGGTGGGCACTGAAGCTTTCTTT
TRBJ2-3	16	few	TRBD2	TRBV3-1/TRBV3-2	CASSQGTSGGADTQYF	TGTGCCAGCAGCCAAGGGACTAGCGGGGGGGCAGATACGCAGTATTTT
TRBJ2-7	14	NA	NA	TRBV9	CASSRGGYPYEQYF	TGTGCCAGCAGCAGGGGGGGGTACCCCTACGAGCAGTACTTC
TRBJ2-2	15	NA	NA	TRBV24-1	CATSESDPRGGELFF	TGTGCCACCAGTGAAAGCGACCCCCGGGGCGGGGAGCTGTTTTTT
TRBJ1-1	13	NA	NA	TRBV13	CASSYIKNTEAFF	TGTGCCAGCAGCTACATTAAAAACACTGAAGCTTTCTTT
TRBJ1-2	15	few	NA	TRBV5-1	CASSLDRGGGHGYTF	TGCGCCAGCAGCCTGGACCGAGGTGGGGGCCATGGCTACACCTTC
TRBJ2-7	15	once	NA	TRBV6-6	CASSYGSRSSYEQYF	TGTGCCAGCAGTTACGGTTCCAGGTCCTCCTACGAGCAGTACTTC
TRBJ2-1	16	NA	NA	TRBV6-5	CASSYSADFAYNEQFF	TGTGCCAGCAGTTACTCAGCGGACTTCGCCTACAATGAGCAGTTCTTC
TRBJ1-5	12	NA	NA	TRBV10-3	CAISEADQPQHF	TGTGCCATCAGTGAAGCGGATCAGCCCCAGCATTTT
TRBJ1-5	12	NA	NA	TRBV4-1	CASSQDTGPQHF	TGCGCCAGCAGCCAAGATACGGGGCCCCAGCATTTT
TRBJ1-5	14	NA	NA	TRBV27	CASSFSGTNQPQHF	TGTGCCAGCAGTTTTTCGGGTACAAATCAGCCCCAGCATTTT
TRBJ2-5	13	NA	NA	TRBV11-2	CASSLEGEETQYF	TGTGCCAGCAGCTTAGAAGGGGAAGAGACCCAGTACTTC
TRBJ2-7	14	once	NA	TRBV2	CASSREQRDYEQYF	TGTGCCAGCAGCCGGGAGCAGAGAGACTACGAGCAGTACTTC
TRBJ1-5	14	NA	TRBD1	TRBV15	CATSTDRGLQPQHF	TGTGCCACCAGTACAGACAGGGGGCTTCAGCCCCAGCATTTT
TRBJ1-1	16	NA	TRBD1	TRBV18	CASSPPGTGGETEAFF	TGTGCCAGCTCACCACCGGGGACAGGGGGCGAGACTGAAGCTTTCTTT
TRBJ1-5	14	NA	NA	TRBV6-5	CASSLRAVNQPQHF	TGTGCCAGCAGTCTGCGGGCAGTCAATCAGCCCCAGCATTTT
TRBJ1-2	14	NA	TRBD1	TRBV11-2	CASSLTGTGGGYTF	TGTGCCAGCAGCCTTACCGGGACAGGGGGAGGGTACACCTTC
TRBJ1-1	12	NA	NA	TRBV19	CASSQGNTEAFF	TGTGCCAGTAGTCAGGGGAACACTGAAGCTTTCTTT
TRBJ1-3	15	NA	TRBD1	TRBV4-1	CASSQESKGANTIYF	TGCGCCAGCAGCCAAGAAAGTAAGGGGGCTAACACCATATATTTT
TRBJ2-2	15	NA	TRBD2	TRBV5-1	CASSTGLADTGELFF	TGCGCCAGCAGCACGGGACTAGCGGACACCGGGGAGCTGTTTTTT
TRBJ1-6	15	NA	NA	TRBV2	CASRFRESYNSPLHF	TGTGCCAGCAGGTTTCGGGAGTCCTATAATTCACCCCTCCACTTT
TRBJ2-2	15	NA	NA	TRBV25-1	CASTEGFEGTGELFF	TGTGCCAGCACTGAGGGTTTTGAGGGCACCGGGGAGCTGTTTTTT
TRBJ1-2	11	NA	NA	TRBV29-1	CSVLDSYGYTF	TGCAGCGTTCTCGACAGTTATGGCTACACCTTC
TRBJ2-5	17	NA	TRBD2	TRBV7-9	CASSLVGEGLRDETQYF	TGTGCCAGCAGCTTGGTGGGGGAGGGCCTACGGGACGAGACCCAGTACTTC